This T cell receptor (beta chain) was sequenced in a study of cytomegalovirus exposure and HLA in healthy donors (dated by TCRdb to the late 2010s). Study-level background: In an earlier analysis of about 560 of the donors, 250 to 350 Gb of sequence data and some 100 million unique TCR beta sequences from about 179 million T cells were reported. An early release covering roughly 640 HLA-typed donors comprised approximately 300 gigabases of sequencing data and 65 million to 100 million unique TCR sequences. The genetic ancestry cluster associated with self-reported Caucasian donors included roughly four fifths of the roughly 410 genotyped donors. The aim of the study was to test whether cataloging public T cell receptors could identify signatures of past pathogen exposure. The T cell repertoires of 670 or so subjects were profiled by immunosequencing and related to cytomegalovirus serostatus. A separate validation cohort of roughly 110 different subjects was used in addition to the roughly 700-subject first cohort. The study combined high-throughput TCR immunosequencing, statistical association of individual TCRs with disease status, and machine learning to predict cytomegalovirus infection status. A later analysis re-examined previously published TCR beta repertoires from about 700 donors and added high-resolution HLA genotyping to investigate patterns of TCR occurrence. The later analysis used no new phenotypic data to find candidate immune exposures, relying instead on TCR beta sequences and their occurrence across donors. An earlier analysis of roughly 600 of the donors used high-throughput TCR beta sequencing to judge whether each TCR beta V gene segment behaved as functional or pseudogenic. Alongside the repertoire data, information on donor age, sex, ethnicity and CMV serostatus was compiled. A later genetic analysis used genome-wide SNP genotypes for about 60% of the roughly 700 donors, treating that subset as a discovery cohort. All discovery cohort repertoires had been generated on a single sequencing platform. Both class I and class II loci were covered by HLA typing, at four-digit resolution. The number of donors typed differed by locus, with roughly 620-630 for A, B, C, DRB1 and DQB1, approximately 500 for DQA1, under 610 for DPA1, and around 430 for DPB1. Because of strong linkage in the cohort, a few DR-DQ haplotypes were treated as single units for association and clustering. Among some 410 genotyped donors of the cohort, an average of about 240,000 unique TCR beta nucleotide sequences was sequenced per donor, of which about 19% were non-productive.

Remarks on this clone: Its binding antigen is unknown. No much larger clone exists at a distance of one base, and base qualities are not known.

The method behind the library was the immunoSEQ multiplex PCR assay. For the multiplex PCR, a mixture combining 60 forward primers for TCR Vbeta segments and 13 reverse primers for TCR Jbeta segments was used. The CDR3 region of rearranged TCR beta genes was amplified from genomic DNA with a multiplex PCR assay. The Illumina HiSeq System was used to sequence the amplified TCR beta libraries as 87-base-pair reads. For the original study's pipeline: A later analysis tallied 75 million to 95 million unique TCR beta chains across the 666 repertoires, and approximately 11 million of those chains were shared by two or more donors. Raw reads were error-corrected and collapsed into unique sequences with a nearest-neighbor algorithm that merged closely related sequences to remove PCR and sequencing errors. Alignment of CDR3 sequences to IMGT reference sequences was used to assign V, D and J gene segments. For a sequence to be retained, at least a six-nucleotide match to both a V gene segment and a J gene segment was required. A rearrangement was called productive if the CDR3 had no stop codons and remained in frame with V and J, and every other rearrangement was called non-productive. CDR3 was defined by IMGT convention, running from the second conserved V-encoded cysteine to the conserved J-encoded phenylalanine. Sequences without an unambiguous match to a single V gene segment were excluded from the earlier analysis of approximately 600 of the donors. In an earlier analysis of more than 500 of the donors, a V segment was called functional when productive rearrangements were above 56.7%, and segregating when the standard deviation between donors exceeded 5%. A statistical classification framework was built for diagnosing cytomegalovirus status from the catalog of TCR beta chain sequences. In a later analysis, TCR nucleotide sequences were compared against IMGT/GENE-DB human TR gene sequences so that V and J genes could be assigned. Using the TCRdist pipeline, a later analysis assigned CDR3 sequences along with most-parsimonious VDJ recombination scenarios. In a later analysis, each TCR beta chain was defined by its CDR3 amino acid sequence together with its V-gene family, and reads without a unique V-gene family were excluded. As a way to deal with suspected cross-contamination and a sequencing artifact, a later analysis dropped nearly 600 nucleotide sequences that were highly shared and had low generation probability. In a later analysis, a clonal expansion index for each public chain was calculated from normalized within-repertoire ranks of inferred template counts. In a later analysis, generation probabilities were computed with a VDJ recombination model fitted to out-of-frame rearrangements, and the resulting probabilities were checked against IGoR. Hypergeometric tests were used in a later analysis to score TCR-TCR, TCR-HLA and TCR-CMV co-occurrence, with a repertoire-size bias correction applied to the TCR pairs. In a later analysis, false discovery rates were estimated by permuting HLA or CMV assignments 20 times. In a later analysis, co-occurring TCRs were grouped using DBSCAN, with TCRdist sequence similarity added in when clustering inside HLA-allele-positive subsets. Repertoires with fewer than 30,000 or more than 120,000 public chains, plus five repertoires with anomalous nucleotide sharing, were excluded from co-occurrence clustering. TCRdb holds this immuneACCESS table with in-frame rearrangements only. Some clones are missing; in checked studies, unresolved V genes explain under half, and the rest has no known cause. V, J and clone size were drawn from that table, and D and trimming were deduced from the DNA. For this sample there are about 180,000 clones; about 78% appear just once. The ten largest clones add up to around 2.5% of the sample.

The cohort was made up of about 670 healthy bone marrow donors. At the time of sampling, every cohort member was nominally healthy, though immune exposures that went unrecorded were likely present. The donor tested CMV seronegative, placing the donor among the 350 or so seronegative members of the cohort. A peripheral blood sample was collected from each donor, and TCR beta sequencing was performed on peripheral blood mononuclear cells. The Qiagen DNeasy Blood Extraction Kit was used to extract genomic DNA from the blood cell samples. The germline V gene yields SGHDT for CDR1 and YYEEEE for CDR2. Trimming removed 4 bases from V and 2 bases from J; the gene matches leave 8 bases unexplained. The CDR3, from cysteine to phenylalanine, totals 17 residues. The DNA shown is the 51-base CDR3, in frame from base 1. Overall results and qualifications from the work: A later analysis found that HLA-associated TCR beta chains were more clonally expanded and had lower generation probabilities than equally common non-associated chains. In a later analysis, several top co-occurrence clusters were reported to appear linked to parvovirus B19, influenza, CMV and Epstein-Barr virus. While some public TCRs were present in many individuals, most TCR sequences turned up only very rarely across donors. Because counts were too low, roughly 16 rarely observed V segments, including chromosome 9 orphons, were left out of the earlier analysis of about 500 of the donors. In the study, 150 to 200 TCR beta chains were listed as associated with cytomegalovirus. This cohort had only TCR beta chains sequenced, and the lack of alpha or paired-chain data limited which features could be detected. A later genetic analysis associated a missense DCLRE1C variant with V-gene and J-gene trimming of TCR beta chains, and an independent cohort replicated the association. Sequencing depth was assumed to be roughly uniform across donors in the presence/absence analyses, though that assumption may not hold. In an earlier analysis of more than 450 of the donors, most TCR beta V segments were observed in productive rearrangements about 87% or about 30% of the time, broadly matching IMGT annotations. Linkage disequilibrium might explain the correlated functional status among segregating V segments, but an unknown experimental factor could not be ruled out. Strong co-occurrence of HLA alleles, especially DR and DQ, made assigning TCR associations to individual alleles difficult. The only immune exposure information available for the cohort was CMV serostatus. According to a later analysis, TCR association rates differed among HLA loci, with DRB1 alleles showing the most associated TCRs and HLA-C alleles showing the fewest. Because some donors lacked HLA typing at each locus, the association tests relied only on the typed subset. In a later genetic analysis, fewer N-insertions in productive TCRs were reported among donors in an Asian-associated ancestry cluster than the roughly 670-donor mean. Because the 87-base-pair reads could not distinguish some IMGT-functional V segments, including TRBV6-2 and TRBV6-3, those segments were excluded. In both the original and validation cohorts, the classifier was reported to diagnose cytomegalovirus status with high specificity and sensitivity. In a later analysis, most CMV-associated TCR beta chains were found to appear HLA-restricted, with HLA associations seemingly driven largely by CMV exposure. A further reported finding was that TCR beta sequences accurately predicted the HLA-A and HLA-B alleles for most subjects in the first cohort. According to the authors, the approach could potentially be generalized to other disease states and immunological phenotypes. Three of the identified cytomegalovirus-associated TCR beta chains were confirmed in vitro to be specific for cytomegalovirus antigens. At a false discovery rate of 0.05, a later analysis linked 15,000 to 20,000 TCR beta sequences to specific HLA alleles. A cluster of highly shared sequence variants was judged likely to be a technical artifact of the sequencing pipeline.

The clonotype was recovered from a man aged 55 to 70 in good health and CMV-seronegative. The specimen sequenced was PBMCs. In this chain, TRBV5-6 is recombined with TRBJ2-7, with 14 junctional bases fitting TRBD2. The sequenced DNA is TGTGCCAGCAGCCTTAGGACTAGCGGGGGGAGGGCCTACGAGCAGTACTTC. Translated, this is CASSLRTSGGRAYEQYF.